The 26 T cell receptor beta chains below were found in one sample sequenced in a study of CD8 T cells in ankylosing spondylitis. TCRdb independently ran MiXCR on the 5' RACE reads; one entry per CDR3 protein. The sample includes some 220,000 distinct CDR3 sequences, roughly 8% of them seen just once. The sample taken for sequencing was blood, either unsorted or a sorted T cell fraction (not recorded which). The receptors here all came from a female donor with ankylosing spondylitis or in good health (not recorded which).

The chain links TRBV20-1 to TRBJ2-3, with D possibly TRBD2 on 6 matching bases. Trimming cost V 0 bases and J 5 bases, with 12 bases left between them. The CDR3 is 14 residues long. Germline V gives CDR1 DFQATT, CDR2 SNEGSKA (reference sequence). The CDR3, as DNA: TGCAGTGCTAGAGATTGGCGGGGCCTAGATACGCAGTATTTT. It specifies CSARDWRGLDTQYF.

This clonotype was seen repeatedly, ten times or more. The gene calls are TRBV5-1 and TRBJ2-1; TRBD2 matches 9 bases. Germline CDR1 SGHRS, CDR2 YFSETQ. This CDR3 region has 17 residues. J lost 4 bases, V lost 0 bases, and 8 bases had no gene match. CDR3 sequence reads: CASSLGGLAGSYNEQFF. As DNA, the CDR3 is TGCGCCAGCAGCTTGGGAGGGCTAGCGGGAAGTTACAATGAGCAGTTCTTC.

Points on this clonotype: At one end the junction does not follow the germline gene, possibly because of a read error. CDR3 in amino acids: CVSSLGLTEAFF. DNA for the CDR3: TGTGTCAGCAGCTTAGGACTGACTGAAGCTTTCTTT. The gene calls are TRBV7-9 and TRBJ1-1, with D unclear. Looked up from germline, CDR1 is SEHNR and CDR2 is FQNEAQ (reference sequence). The CDR3 contains 12 residues.

This clonotype has at least ten counts. The chain links TRBV5-1 to TRBJ2-5; D is possibly TRBD2 (5 bases). V was shortened by 4 bases and J by 3 bases, with 13 bases between the two germline ends. This CDR3 spans 14 amino acids. The germline CDR1 and CDR2 sequences are SGHRS and YFSETQ. CDR3 DNA sequence: TGCGCCAGCAGCCGGAGGACCGGGGAAGAGACCCAGTACTTC. Protein product: CASSRRTGEETQYF.

Comment on this clonotype: This could be a read error, since a much larger clone is one nucleotide away. The V and J genes are TRBV12-3 or TRBV12-4 and TRBJ2-3; D possibly corresponds to TRBD2 (5 bases). The length of the CDR3 is 12 residues. V dropped 6 bases and J dropped 8 bases, with 12 bases sitting between them. The CDR3, as DNA: TGTGCCAGCAGCGGGCCGAGGGCTACGCAGTATTTT. The encoded protein is CASSGPRATQYF.

This clonotype was detected a few times. The genes are TRBV7-2 and TRBJ2-2; 8 positions match TRBD2. Unmatched junction bases numbered 10, after V lost 5 bases and J lost 5 bases. The germline CDR1 and CDR2 sequences are SGHTA and FQGNSA. CDR3 length: 16 amino acids. CDR3 sequence (DNA): TGTGCCAGCAGCATTCGGGCGGGAGGAGGGACCGGGGAGCTGTTTTTT. Protein product: CASSIRAGGGTGELFF.

This clonotype has at least ten counts. The chain joins TRBV7-9 to TRBJ2-2, with D possibly called TRBD1 or TRBD2 (5 bases each). Germline CDR1 is SEHNR and CDR2 is FQNEAQ (reference sequence). The CDR3 covers 14 residues. Trimming left V 7 bases short and J 0 bases short, with 9 bases between. The CDR3 bases are TGTGCCAGCAACCGGGACGCGAACACCGGGGAGCTGTTTTTT. This codes for CASNRDANTGELFF.

As concerns this clonotype: A read error may explain this, as a much larger clone is one base away. The chain joins TRBV5-5 to TRBJ2-7; 7 bases match TRBD2. The germline V gene has CDR1 SGHKS and CDR2 YYEKEE (reference sequence). This CDR3 is 14 amino acids long. V lost 4 bases, J lost 3 bases, and 7 bases stayed unmatched. The CDR3 DNA sequence: TGTGCCAGCAGCCAACTAGCGAACAACTACGAGCAGTACTTC. It translates to CASSQLANNYEQYF.

This clonotype showed up many times. The chain is built from TRBV7-3 and TRBJ2-2; a weak D match, TRBD2 (6 bases). The germline V and J ends were trimmed by 2 bases and 7 bases, with 14 bases remaining between them. From germline, CDR1 is SGHTA and CDR2 FQGTGA. The CDR3 contains 15 residues. CDR3 nucleotide sequence: TGTGCCAGCAGCTTAGGGACTCAATCAAACGGGGAGCTGTTTTTT. Amino acid sequence: CASSLGTQSNGELFF.

Many counts were recorded for this clonotype. The V call is TRBV4-3, the J call TRBJ2-3, with D perhaps matching TRBD2 (5 bases). Trimming pared 1 base from V and 6 bases from J, leaving 11 bases between. Germline CDR1 is LGHNA and CDR2 is YSLEER. The CDR3 sequence is 14 residues long. The CDR3 loop reads CASSQVVLADTQYF. DNA for the CDR3: TGCGCCAGCAGCCAAGTAGTGTTAGCGGATACGCAGTATTTT.

The table lists this clonotype with many counts. V usage is TRBV20-1 and J usage is TRBJ2-5; 11 bases are a match to TRBD2. This CDR3 region has 15 residues. With V trimmed by 1 base and J by 5 bases, 6 bases remained unmatched. Looked up from germline, CDR1 is DFQATT and CDR2 is SNEGSKA (reference sequence). The CDR3 sequence is CSARVGTSGLETQYF. CDR3 coding DNA: TGCAGTGCTAGAGTAGGGACTAGCGGTTTGGAGACCCAGTACTTC.

This clonotype appeared many times. This chain links TRBV4-3 with TRBJ2-3; 10 nucleotides align to TRBD2. Germline-derived CDR1 and CDR2 are LGHNA and YSLEER. This CDR3 spans 17 amino acids. V was clipped by 1 base and J by 0 bases; unmatched bases: 4. The CDR3 nucleotides read TGCGCCAGCAGCCAAGGGGAGACTAGCGGGAGCACAGATACGCAGTATTTT. This sequence encodes CASSQGETSGSTDTQYF.

In its sample, this clonotype was seen many times. V gene TRBV12-3 or TRBV12-4 combines with J gene TRBJ1-2; a weak D match, TRBD1 (6 bases). This CDR3 contains 13 residues. Trimming removed 5 bases from V and 4 bases from J, with 11 bases in between. The CDR3 DNA follows: TGTGCCAGCAGTCTGACAGGTGTCTATGGCTACACCTTC. Protein sequence: CASSLTGVYGYTF.

This clonotype appeared many times. The V gene is TRBV12-3 or TRBV12-4, the J gene TRBJ1-5; 10 nucleotides agree with TRBD1. Unmatched junction bases numbered 4, after V lost 7 bases and J lost 4 bases. CDR3 length: 14 amino acids. CDR3 protein: CASTPGQGNQPQHF. The CDR3 coding sequence is TGTGCCAGCACCCCGGGACAGGGGAATCAGCCCCAGCATTTT.

This chain connects TRBV5-4 to TRBJ2-7; 8 nucleotides line up with TRBD2. The V and J ends lost 3 bases and 4 bases, in that order; junction bases with no gene match: 9. This CDR3 region has 15 residues. Germline-derived CDR1 and CDR2 are SGHNT and YYREEE (reference sequence). In DNA form, the CDR3 reads TGTGCCAGCAGCTGGCGGCGGGAGGAATATTACGAGCAGTACTTC. This encodes CASSWRREEYYEQYF.

This clonotype was recorded many times. The gene calls are TRBV7-9 and TRBJ1-3, with TRBD1 matching over 9 bases. This CDR3 spans 15 amino acids. In germline, CDR1 is SEHNR, CDR2 FQNEAQ (reference sequence). Trimming cost V 3 bases and J 4 bases; bases outside gene matches: 4. In DNA form, the CDR3 reads TGTGCCAGCAGCTTTGGGACAGGGATCGGAAACACCATATATTTT. This translates into CASSFGTGIGNTIYF. The entire variable domain, with the rest obtained from reference TRBV7-9 and TRBJ1-3, is as follows: DTGVSQNPRHKITKRGQNVTFRCDPISEHNRLYWYRQTLGQGPEFLTYFQNEAQLEKSRLLSDRFSAERPKGSFSTLEIQRTEQGDSAMYLCASSFGTGIGNTIYFGEGSWLTVV.

This clonotype has ten or more counts. The rearrangement joins TRBV29-1 to TRBJ1-1; D gene unclear. Germline assignment: CDR1 SQVTM and CDR2 ANQGSEA. The CDR3 sequence is 14 residues long. V lost 4 bases and J lost 2, with 14 bases in between. CDR3 sequence reads: CSVAPRSTNTEAFF. CDR3 in DNA: TGCAGCGTTGCTCCCCGATCGACCAACACTGAAGCTTTCTTT.

At least ten counts were recorded for this clonotype. The chain combines TRBV18 with TRBJ1-1; D is uncertain. Germline-derived CDR1 and CDR2 are KGHSH and LQKENI. The CDR3 loop spans 15 amino acids. Trimming pared 3 bases from V and 3 bases from J, leaving 14 bases between. CDR3 sequence: CASSPPTRRDTEAFF. CDR3 nucleotides: TGTGCCAGCTCACCCCCGACAAGGAGGGACACTGAAGCTTTCTTT. The whole variable domain, filled in from reference TRBV18 and TRBJ1-1, reads NAGVMQNPRHLVRRRGQEARLRCSPMKGHSHVYWYRQLPEEGLKFMVYLQKENIIDESGMPKERFSAEFPKEGPSILRIQQVVRGDSAAYFCASSPPTRRDTEAFFGQGTRLTVV.

This clonotype came up many times. The CDR3 is CASSYMSNYGYTF. The DNA of the CDR3 is TGTGCCAGCAGCTACATGTCTAACTATGGCTACACCTTC. J is TRBJ1-2 and V is TRBV6-5, with D unresolved. Per the germline V gene, CDR1 is MNHEY and CDR2 is SVGAGI. V lost 6 bases, J lost 0 bases, and 8 bases lay in between. This CDR3 contains 13 residues.

In this sample, this clonotype turned up many times. This chain joins TRBV5-8 and TRBJ2-3, with D unclear. Trimming took off 1 base at V and 2 bases at J, with 8 bases between the two ends. This CDR3 contains 14 residues. Germline V gene data show CDR1 as SGHTS and CDR2 as YDEGEE. CDR3: CASSLRSTTDTQYF. The CDR3 DNA reads as TGTGCCAGCAGCTTGCGAAGTACCACAGATACGCAGTATTTT.

This clonotype was seen repeatedly, ten times or more. The gene calls are TRBV7-9 and TRBJ2-5; D is ambiguous. Germline V gene data show CDR1 as SEHNR and CDR2 as FQNEAQ (reference sequence). The CDR3 has 13 amino acids. V dropped 4 bases and J dropped 1 base, with 7 bases sitting between them. The CDR3 DNA sequence: TGTGCCAGCAGCTGGAGAGCCCAAGAGACCCAGTACTTC. Its protein product is CASSWRAQETQYF.

This clonotype has ten or more counts. V gene TRBV20-1 combines with J gene TRBJ2-2; no definite D call. Trimming pared 0 bases from V and 0 bases from J, leaving 5 bases between. This CDR3 contains 14 residues. Germline lookup yields CDR1 DFQATT and CDR2 SNEGSKA (reference sequence). CDR3 loop: CSARDETNTGELFF. CDR3 DNA: TGCAGTGCTAGAGACGAAACGAACACCGGGGAGCTGTTTTTT.

This clonotype was found many times. The chain is built from TRBV20-1 and TRBJ2-3; 10 bases align to TRBD2. The germline V gene has CDR1 DFQATT and CDR2 SNEGSKA (reference sequence). The V and J ends lost 6 bases and 2 bases, in that order; junction bases with no gene match: 8. This CDR3 is 15 amino acids long. CDR3 sequence reads: CSAPGLAELTDTQYF. CDR3 nucleotide sequence: TGCAGTGCCCCTGGACTAGCGGAACTCACAGATACGCAGTATTTT.

Ten or more counts support this clonotype. The V gene is TRBV5-1, the J gene TRBJ2-2; no clear D gene. Germline values: CDR1 SGHRS, CDR2 YFSETQ. The CDR3 contains 14 residues. Trimming took off 4 bases at V and 7 bases at J, with 14 bases between the two ends. DNA for the CDR3: TGCGCCAGCAGCCCTAAAACGTCGGTCGGGGAGCTGTTTTTT. Residues: CASSPKTSVGELFF. Drawing the rest from reference TRBV5-1 and TRBJ2-2, the complete variable domain is KAGVTQTPRYLIKTRGQQVTLSCSPISGHRSVSWYQQTPGQGLQFLFEYFSETQRNKGNFPGRFSGRQFSNSRSEMNVSTLELGDSALYLCASSPKTSVGELFFGEGSRLTVL.

This clonotype occurred many times. The chain uses TRBV6-5 and TRBJ2-6; D uncertain. V lost 4 bases, J lost 4 bases, and 8 bases lay in between. From germline, CDR1 is MNHEY and CDR2 SVGAGI. The CDR3 sequence is 14 residues long. CDR3 in DNA: TGTGCCAGCAGTTCCCAGAGCGGGGCCAACGTCCTGACTTTC. Translating gives CASSSQSGANVLTF.

This clonotype was recorded at least ten times. The rearrangement links TRBV5-1 to TRBJ2-1, with D perhaps TRBD2 (6 bases). V was clipped by 4 bases and J by 6 bases, with 20 bases between them. The CDR3 covers 16 residues. CDR1 is SGHRS, CDR2 YFSETQ, per germline. The CDR3 spells CASSVTAGPLSNEQFF. The CDR3 bases are TGCGCCAGCAGCGTAACAGCGGGCCCCTTGAGCAATGAGCAGTTCTTC.